This entry lists 5 T cell receptor beta chains sequenced from one sample in a study of breast tumors, draining lymph nodes, adjacent tissues. The lymph nodes were axillary draining lymph nodes from breast cancer patients. TCRdb re-derived calls from the multiplex PCR reads in MiXCR, one entry per CDR3 protein. The repertoire holds approximately 130,000 distinct CDR3 sequences, with approximately 21% as singletons. What was sequenced was axillary lymph node tissue. The receptors originated from a female donor with breast cancer. Some clones in this sample may be carry-over from other donors' samples.

This clonotype was picked up many times. The V call is TRBV9, the J call TRBJ2-1, with D possibly TRBD1 on 5 matching bases. Per germline, CDR1 SGDLS and CDR2 YYNGEE. V was shortened by 4 bases and J by 7 bases, with 9 bases between the two germline ends. The CDR3 has 12 residues. CDR3 sequence: CASSHPGNEQFF. CDR3 sequence (DNA): TGTGCCAGCAGCCACCCAGGGAATGAGCAGTTCTTC. The variable domain in full, completed from reference TRBV9 and TRBJ2-1, reads DSGVTQTPKHLITATGQRVTLRCSPRSGDLSVYWYQQSLDQGLQFLIQYYNGEERAKGNILERFSAQQFPDLHSELNLSSLELGDSALYFCASSHPGNEQFFGPGTRLTVL.

Comments on this clonotype: A much more abundant neighbour one base away suggests this may be a read error. The CDR3 reads CASSISISYSEQFF. DNA of the CDR3: TGTGCCAGCAGCATTAGTATCTCCTACAGTGAGCAGTTCTTC. The chain uses TRBV7-2 and TRBJ2-1; D remains unclear. Germline CDR1 is SGHTA and CDR2 is FQGNSA. There are 14 residues in the CDR3.

About this clonotype: The junction differs from germline at one of its ends, possibly a read error. This chain connects TRBV20-1 to TRBJ2-1; the D is unclear. The CDR3 loop spans 10 amino acids. CDR1 and CDR2 (germline): DFQATT, SNEGSKA (reference sequence). The CDR3 bases are TGCAGTGCTCCCTTAAATGAGCCGTTCTTC. Translated: CSAPLNEPFF.

There are many counts of this clonotype. V usage is TRBV6-1 and J usage is TRBJ2-7; TRBD2 matches at 8 bases. With 5 bases clipped from V and 6 bases from J, the junction kept 9 bases outside the gene matches. There are 14 residues in the CDR3. CDR1 and CDR2 from the germline V gene are MNHNS and SASEGT. CDR3 sequence: CASSLGGALSEQYF. DNA for the CDR3: TGTGCCAGCAGTCTCGGGGGGGCCCTCTCCGAGCAGTACTTC.

This clonotype was found a few times. The chain uses TRBV6-1 and TRBJ2-2; 9 bases are a match to TRBD1. The CDR3 is 16 residues long. Germline V gene lookup returns CDR1 MNHNS and CDR2 SASEGT. V lost 5 bases to trimming and J lost 3 bases; unmatched junction nucleotides: 7. The CDR3 bases are TGTGCCAGCAGTTTCGGGACAGGGAGGGACACCGGGGAGCTGTTTTTT. Amino acid sequence: CASSFGTGRDTGELFF.